The 17 T cell receptor beta chains below all came from one sample that was sequenced in a study of cytotoxic CD8 clonotypes in ibrutinib-treated CLL (dated by TCRdb to the early 2020s). Receptor amplification or capture employed the immunoSEQ multiplex PCR assay. The table comes from immuneACCESS by way of TCRdb, which keeps in-frame sequences with V and J called. Part of the clones is missing from these tables; in studies checked, under half for an unresolved V gene and the rest for unknown reasons. The sample table shows over 250,000 clones, and less than 85% are seen once. Roughly 5.7% of the sample is held by the ten biggest clonotypes. According to the study, the label for this sample's time point signals: progressive disease on ibrutinib. The sequencing here drew on PBMCs, taken at disease progression, from a patient treated with ibrutinib. The origin of the receptors is a human donor with chronic lymphocytic leukemia.

This chain uses TRBV19 with TRBJ1-2, with D unclear. The CDR3 consists of 15 residues. With 3 bases removed from V and 4 bases from J, the gap between germline ends came to 15 bases. Germline V lookup: CDR1 LNHDA, CDR2 SQIVND (reference sequence). The CDR3 DNA reads as TGTGCCAGTAGTATTGGTTCAGGACCCTCCTATGGCTACACCTTC. Translation: CASSIGSGPSYGYTF.

The chain carries TRBV7-6 and TRBJ1-5, with 7 bases fitting TRBD1. The germline CDR1 and CDR2 sequences are SGHVS and FNYEAQ. The CDR3 is made up of 14 amino acids. With 1 base clipped from V and 10 bases from J, the junction kept 7 bases outside the gene matches. Here the CDR3 reads CASSLGGGVEPQHF. CDR3 DNA sequence: TGTGCCAGCAGCTTAGGAGGGGGCGTGGAACCCCAGCATTTT.

J is TRBJ2-3 and V is TRBV10-3; TRBD2 matches at 7 bases. The CDR3 extends over 19 amino acids. Germline-derived CDR1 and CDR2 are ENHRY and SYGVKD. V was clipped by 2 bases and J by 1 base; unmatched bases: 15. The DNA for the CDR3 is TGTGCCATCAGTGAGCTTGGCGGGAGAGGTGGCGTAGGCACAGATACGCAGTATTTT. Protein product: CAISELGGRGGVGTDTQYF.

This rearrangement joins TRBV5-4 to TRBJ1-1; the D gene is possibly TRBD1 (5 bases). V lost 1 base, J lost 1 base, and 8 bases lay in between. Germline values: CDR1 SGHNT, CDR2 YYREEE (reference sequence). The CDR3 has 14 amino acids. The CDR3 region is CASSLSQGNTEAFF. CDR3 sequence (DNA): TGTGCCAGCAGCTTGAGTCAGGGGAACACTGAAGCTTTCTTT.

The V call is TRBV9, the J call TRBJ2-5, with 12 bases lining up with TRBD2. V was pared by 3 bases and J by 4 bases, with 13 bases of the junction left unmatched. The CDR3 sequence is 18 residues long. Germline CDR1 reads SGDLS; CDR2 reads YYNGEE. The CDR3 loop reads CASSAYSKTSGSGETQYF. DNA of the CDR3: TGTGCCAGCAGCGCCTATTCAAAGACTAGCGGGAGTGGAGAGACCCAGTACTTC.

This rearrangement joins TRBV9 to TRBJ2-3, with 11 positions matching TRBD2. The germline V gene has CDR1 SGDLS and CDR2 YYNGEE. With 0 bases clipped from V and 7 bases from J, the junction kept 10 bases outside the gene matches. This CDR3 is 17 amino acids long. CDR3 sequence: CASSVGLAGGLPHTQYF. The CDR3 DNA reads as TGTGCCAGCAGCGTAGGGCTAGCGGGAGGCCTTCCTCATACGCAGTATTTT.

V and J are TRBV18 and TRBJ2-3; TRBD2 might be the D (6 bases). Germline CDR1 is KGHSH and CDR2 is LQKENI. There are 16 residues in the CDR3. Between the trimmed V and J ends, which lost 4 bases and 3 bases, there was a span of 17 bases. Written as DNA, the CDR3 is TGTGCCAGCTCACGCCGGGACTCCTTCGGGACAGATACGCAGTATTTT. Its translation: CASSRRDSFGTDTQYF.

This chain joins TRBV18 and TRBJ1-2; D is unclear. V was clipped by 2 bases and J by 3 bases, with 13 bases between them. Germline V gives CDR1 KGHSH, CDR2 LQKENI. CDR3 size: 15 residues. The CDR3 region has the DNA TGTGCCAGCTCACCAAACGACAATTCAGACTATGGCTACACCTTC. Protein product: CASSPNDNSDYGYTF. The entire variable domain, with the rest obtained from reference TRBV18 and TRBJ1-2, is as follows: NAGVMQNPRHLVRRRGQEARLRCSPMKGHSHVYWYRQLPEEGLKFMVYLQKENIIDESGMPKERFSAEFPKEGPSILRIQQVVRGDSAAYFCASSPNDNSDYGYTFGSGTRLTVV.

The rearrangement links TRBV13 to TRBJ2-7; TRBD2 matches at 12 bases. This CDR3 has 15 residues. CDR1 is PRHDT, CDR2 FYEKMQ, per germline (reference sequence). Trimming removed 3 bases from V and 7 bases from J; junction bases left unmatched: 7. The CDR3 DNA reads as TGTGCCAGCAGCTTTCCTAGCGGGGGGGCGGGAGAGCAGTACTTC. Protein sequence: CASSFPSGGAGEQYF.

CDR3 bases: TGTGCCAGCAGCCAAGATCGTATGGGGGGGGTGGCCACAGATACGCAGTATTTT. It specifies CASSQDRMGGVATDTQYF. The chain is built from TRBV4-2 and TRBJ2-3; 7 nucleotides agree with TRBD2. Germline loops: CDR1 LGHNA, CDR2 YNFKEQ. This CDR3 contains 18 residues. J lost 2 bases, V lost 0 bases, and 11 bases had no gene match.

This clone was seen once. The chain combines TRBV4-2 with TRBJ1-1; maybe TRBD1 (5 bases). The CDR3 length is 18 residues. Between the trimmed V and J ends, which lost 0 bases and 1 base, there was a span of 18 bases. CDR1 is LGHNA and CDR2 is YNFKEQ in the germline V gene. CDR3 sequence: CASSQETPGIMGNTEAFF. DNA of the CDR3: TGTGCCAGCAGCCAAGAAACTCCAGGGATCATGGGGAACACTGAAGCTTTCTTT.

The rearrangement uses TRBV2 and TRBJ1-2; tentatively, D is TRBD1 (5 bases). CDR1 and CDR2 from the germline V gene are SNHLY and FYNNEI. The V and J ends lost 5 bases and 8 bases respectively, with 15 bases between them. The CDR3 spans 13 residues. CDR3 nucleotides: TGTGCCAGCAGTTCCAGTCGGCAGGGAGGCTACACCTTC. Protein sequence: CASSSSRQGGYTF.

This clone has only one observation. The CDR3 bases are TGCAGCGTTCCCGGTCGGACTGAAGCTTTCTTT. Its protein is CSVPGRTEAFF. The rearrangement links TRBV29-1 to TRBJ1-1; D uncertain. V dropped 5 bases and J dropped 5 bases, with 9 bases sitting between them. Germline CDR1 reads SQVTM; CDR2 reads ANQGSEA. This CDR3 is built from 11 residues.

This chain connects TRBV6-5 to TRBJ2-2; D remains unclear. The V and J ends lost 2 bases and 3 bases respectively, with 4 bases between them. The CDR3 loop spans 13 amino acids. Germline V gives CDR1 MNHEY, CDR2 SVGAGI. The CDR3 is CASSYAYTGELFF. CDR3 nucleotide sequence: TGTGCCAGCAGTTACGCTTACACCGGGGAGCTGTTTTTT.

The chain recombines TRBV5-1 with TRBJ2-3; 9 bases map to TRBD1. This CDR3 region has 14 residues. Germline V gives CDR1 SGHRS, CDR2 YFSETQ. Trimming cost V 3 bases and J 6 bases; bases outside gene matches: 5. The CDR3 nucleotides read TGCGCCAGCAGCTCAGGACAGGGGTGGGATACGCAGTATTTT. This gives the protein CASSSGQGWDTQYF.

This rearrangement joins TRBV13 to TRBJ2-7, with TRBD2 matching 10 bases. Germline CDR1 PRHDT, CDR2 FYEKMQ (reference sequence). With V trimmed by 4 bases and J by 2 bases, 2 bases remained unmatched. CDR3 length: 14 residues. The CDR3: CASSSAGGAYEQYF. In nucleotides, the CDR3 is TGTGCCAGCAGCTCAGCGGGAGGGGCCTACGAGCAGTACTTC. The whole variable domain, filled in from reference TRBV13 and TRBJ2-7, reads AAGVIQSPRHLIKEKRETATLKCYPIPRHDTVYWYQQGPGQDPQFLISFYEKMQSDKGSIPDRFSAQQFSDYHSELNMSSLELGDSALYFCASSSAGGAYEQYFGPGTRLTVT.

The CDR3 sequence is CASSLTGELFF. DNA for the CDR3: TGTGCCAGCAGCTTAACCGGGGAGCTGTTTTTT. The rearrangement joins TRBV7-9 to TRBJ2-2; no reliable D call. The germline CDR1 and CDR2 sequences are SEHNR and FQNEAQ (reference sequence). The CDR3 totals 11 residues. The V gene lost 2 bases and the J gene lost 5 bases, with 0 bases spanning the gap. The variable domain in full, completed from reference TRBV7-9 and TRBJ2-2, reads DTGVSQNPRHKITKRGQNVTFRCDPISEHNRLYWYRQTLGQGPEFLTYFQNEAQLEKSRLLSDRFSAERPKGSFSTLEIQRTEQGDSAMYLCASSLTGELFFGEGSRLTVL.